This T cell receptor beta chain was obtained from a study of T cell repertoires in cytomegalovirus infection. TCRdb processed the reads anew with MiXCR; each CDR3 protein has one entry. The table lists around 280,000 distinct CDR3 sequences, around 15% of them singletons. This CDR3 spans 13 amino acids. Germline CDR1 and CDR2: SEHNR and FQNEAQ (reference sequence). Between the trimmed V and J ends, which lost 8 bases and 0 bases, there was a span of 8 bases. This clonotype was seen at least ten times. The sequencing sample was made of PBMCs. This chain connects TRBV7-9 to TRBJ2-1; no clear D gene. This TCR derives from a human donor in good health (CMV status not recorded). Some clones in this sample may be carry-over from other donors' samples. Written as DNA, the CDR3 is TGTGCCAGCTTGGCGAGCTCCTACAATGAGCAGTTCTTC. Protein: CASLASSYNEQFF.